This T cell receptor (beta chain) is drawn from a study of T cells in Graves' hyperthyroidism and ophthalmopathy (dated by TCRdb to between 2017 and 2020). For context, the study as a whole: Peripheral blood was collected at initial diagnosis, before any treatment. TCR V-J signatures able to tell the groups apart were searched for in a discovery cohort of 90 to 100 patients, of whom more than 40 had Graves' ophthalmopathy and roughly 59 had stable Graves' hyperthyroidism. Whether ophthalmopathy could be predicted prospectively was tested in an independent validation cohort made up of roughly 19 hyperthyroidism patients plus 17 patients who later progressed to ophthalmopathy. The 75 to 100 discovery patients were randomly split 7:3 into training and test sets. Thyroid tissue and blood T-cell repertoires from roughly 6 Graves' hyperthyroidism patients were also compared in the study. Once sampling was done, hyperthyroidism patients were given methimazole at a starting dose of 30 mg daily, whereas ophthalmopathy patients were given high-dose intravenous methylprednisolone. The paper reports TCR Vbeta CDR3 sequencing of some 140 peripheral blood samples: fewer than 50 ophthalmopathy, roughly 80 hyperthyroidism and approximately 17 progressor patients. On the study overall, not on this receptor specifically: Blood samples also contained most of the expanded thyroid clonotypes (frequency above 0.001), which suggests that blood repertoires may reflect thyroid immune responses. Sample size was not statistically predetermined, and blinding of investigators to group allocation was not performed. In validation, the model predicted progression to ophthalmopathy with 65% to 71% sensitivity and approximately 74% specificity, a median of about six months before onset. A 13 V-J signature model separated ophthalmopathy from stable hyperthyroidism, with 87.88% sensitivity and about 81% specificity in cross-validation and 80%/75% in testing.

Amplification of TCR beta CDR3 regions was carried out from RNA transcripts. For the first round of RT-PCR on the TCR CDR3, the HTBI primer set was used together with the Qiagen OneStep RT-PCR kit. A second multiplex PCR round built the libraries, followed by size selection and purification. Paired-end sequencing of the libraries was performed with 100 bp reads on an Illumina HiSeq2000. The authors' analysis ran thus. Raw data were processed with SOAPnuke, discarding reads with adapters, uncalled bases, mean Phred below 15, or no exact constant-primer or identifier match. High-quality paired reads were merged using COPE v1.2.5, and each unique nucleotide sequence was defined as a clonotype. Clonotypes were aligned to IMGT TRBV, TRBD and TRBJ reference segments using MiTCR v1.1. Only V-J combinations with frequency above 0.0001, covering 99% to 99.2% of repertoires, were analysed. A TCS score was defined as the ratio of F50 (clonal expansion) to E x V (chaos), with BLOSUM62-based TCRdist applied between CDR3 peptides within each V-J. Welch's t-statistics and random forest reduced roughly 540 V-J features to 10 to 15, which were used in a naive Bayes classifier (R e1071). TCRdb reran the public reads through fastp at Q25 and MiXCR, keeping productive beta chains. A single entry per CDR3 protein holds the most common genes and DNA from its merged rows. In this record, the V and J calls reflect TCRdb's handling and not the investigators' own analysis. The sample table records almost 500,000 distinct CDR3 sequences; 22% of these occur just once. Of the sample, approximately 49% is held by the ten largest clones.

Ophthalmopathy patients had moderately to severely active disease, Clinical Activity Score of at least 3, NOSPECS grade of at least 4, and duration under 3 months. Patients with uncontrolled infections, other autoimmune diseases, pregnancy or lactation were excluded. Diagnoses were based on clinical symptoms, serum thyroxine and TRAb, thyroid ultrasound and orbital computed tomography. Ficoll-Paque density gradient centrifugation was used to isolate PBMCs from 10 ml of fresh peripheral blood. Total RNA was extracted using Trizol reagent, and RNA quality was assessed on an Agilent 2100 Bioanalyzer. This clonotype occurred many times. This receptor's antigen is unknown. Base-call qualities are not available, and no considerably larger clone is one nucleotide away. The CDR3 starts with the cysteine, ends with the phenylalanine, and has 16 residues. Only the CDR3 DNA is retained, 48 bases long and in frame from the first base. Taken from the germline V gene, the CDR1 and CDR2 loops are SGHTA and FQGNSA. V ends up 1 base short and J 9 bases short, with an unmatched junction base count of 10.

The rearrangement joined TRBV7-2 to TRBJ2-1, with TRBD2 matching 9 junction bases. Material for sequencing was blood. The sequence came from a woman in her seventies with Graves' ophthalmopathy. The DNA sequence follows: TGTGCCAGCAGCTTAGAGGTACTAGCGGGTTTCGGTGAGCAGTTCTTC. Its product reads: CASSLEVLAGFGEQFF.